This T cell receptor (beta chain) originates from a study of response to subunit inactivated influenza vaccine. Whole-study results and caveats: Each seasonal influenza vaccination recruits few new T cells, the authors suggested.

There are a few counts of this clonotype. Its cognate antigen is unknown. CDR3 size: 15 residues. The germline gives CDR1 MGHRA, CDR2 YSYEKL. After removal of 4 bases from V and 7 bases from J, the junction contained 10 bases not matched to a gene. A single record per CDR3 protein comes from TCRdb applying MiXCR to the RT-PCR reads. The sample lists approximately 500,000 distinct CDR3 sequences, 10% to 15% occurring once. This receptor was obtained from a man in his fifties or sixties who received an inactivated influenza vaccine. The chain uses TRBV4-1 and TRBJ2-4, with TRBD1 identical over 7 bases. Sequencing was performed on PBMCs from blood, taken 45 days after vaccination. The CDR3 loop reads CASSPWDRNGNIQYF. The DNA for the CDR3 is TGCGCCAGCAGCCCCTGGGACAGAAACGGGAACATTCAGTACTTC.